These T cell receptor beta chains were read from a single sample in a study of blood T cells in healthy people across ages. One entry per CDR3 protein, called by TCRdb with MiXCR from the 5' RACE reads. The sample yields about 1.6 million distinct CDR3 sequences, around 36% seen once. The sample consisted of blood. The receptors shown here come from a woman aged 25 to 39 in good health. CDR3s include the opening cysteine and the closing phenylalanine or tryptophan. Each record gives: V gene, D gene, J gene, CDR3 length, CDR3 protein. The D gene is left open where the match is weak.

V gene: TRBV25-1; D gene: .; J gene: TRBJ2-7; CDR3 length: 12; CDR3 protein: CASRDVAYEQYF
V gene: TRBV28; D gene: .; J gene: TRBJ2-7; CDR3 length: 13; CDR3 protein: CASSFWTPYEQYF
V gene: TRBV5-1; D gene: .; J gene: TRBJ1-2; CDR3 length: 13; CDR3 protein: CASKMAFNYGYTF
V gene: TRBV13; D gene: TRBD2; J gene: TRBJ2-1; CDR3 length: 16; CDR3 protein: CASSSPSGKIYNEQFF
V gene: TRBV7-8; D gene: .; J gene: TRBJ2-3; CDR3 length: 14; CDR3 protein: CASSLSSRTDTQYF
V gene: TRBV9; D gene: .; J gene: TRBJ2-3; CDR3 length: 17; CDR3 protein: CASSGSPKLLPTDTQYF
V gene: TRBV20-1; D gene: TRBD1; J gene: TRBJ2-7; CDR3 length: 16; CDR3 protein: CSTQKWDRLSSYEQYF
V gene: TRBV27; D gene: .; J gene: TRBJ2-1; CDR3 length: 15; CDR3 protein: CASSFGGAGFNERFF
V gene: TRBV6-1; D gene: TRBD1; J gene: TRBJ2-7; CDR3 length: 16; CDR3 protein: CASWSGGTGISYEQYF
V gene: TRBV11-2; D gene: .; J gene: TRBJ2-7; CDR3 length: 14; CDR3 protein: CASSLWDTLYEQYF
V gene: TRBV20-1; D gene: .; J gene: TRBJ1-1; CDR3 length: 15; CDR3 protein: CSARGLTIGPTEAFF
V gene: TRBV7-6; D gene: .; J gene: TRBJ1-5; CDR3 length: 16; CDR3 protein: CASSLIGGRRGQPQHF
V gene: TRBV6-2/TRBV6-3; D gene: .; J gene: TRBJ1-1; CDR3 length: 13; CDR3 protein: CASRPIWNTEAFF
V gene: TRBV4-1; D gene: .; J gene: TRBJ2-5; CDR3 length: 13; CDR3 protein: CASSWGSGETQYF
V gene: TRBV4-1; D gene: TRBD1; J gene: TRBJ2-7; CDR3 length: 16; CDR3 protein: CASSQARDSRGYEQYF
V gene: TRBV20-1; D gene: .; J gene: TRBJ1-2; CDR3 length: 12; CDR3 protein: CSASGPWEGYTF
V gene: TRBV11-2; D gene: .; J gene: TRBJ2-7; CDR3 length: 13; CDR3 protein: CASSPSGLHEQYF
V gene: TRBV5-1; D gene: .; J gene: TRBJ2-7; CDR3 length: 15; CDR3 protein: CAGSLPTGSSYEQYF
V gene: TRBV2; D gene: .; J gene: TRBJ2-3; CDR3 length: 15; CDR3 protein: CASSLANAPTDTQYF
V gene: TRBV7-8; D gene: TRBD1; J gene: TRBJ2-7; CDR3 length: 14; CDR3 protein: CASSLAARGLSQYF
V gene: TRBV20-1; D gene: .; J gene: TRBJ2-5; CDR3 length: 13; CDR3 protein: CGALGRLQETQYF
V gene: TRBV7-9; D gene: .; J gene: TRBJ2-5; CDR3 length: 15; CDR3 protein: CASSSPVKGRETQYF
V gene: TRBV30; D gene: TRBD1; J gene: TRBJ2-5; CDR3 length: 14; CDR3 protein: CAWSRQGGEETQYF
V gene: TRBV30; D gene: TRBD1; J gene: TRBJ1-2; CDR3 length: 12; CDR3 protein: CAWDYRGGGYTF
V gene: TRBV27; D gene: .; J gene: TRBJ2-1; CDR3 length: 14; CDR3 protein: CASSLGAPWNEQFF
V gene: TRBV11-2; D gene: TRBD2; J gene: TRBJ2-7; CDR3 length: 13; CDR3 protein: CASSNSGSYEQYF
V gene: TRBV4-1; D gene: TRBD2; J gene: TRBJ2-5; CDR3 length: 15; CDR3 protein: CASSQGSGGAETQYF
V gene: TRBV27; D gene: .; J gene: TRBJ2-7; CDR3 length: 15; CDR3 protein: CASSLSRVHSYEQYF
V gene: TRBV27; D gene: .; J gene: TRBJ2-2; CDR3 length: 13; CDR3 protein: CASLSIAVGELFF
V gene: TRBV20-1; D gene: TRBD1; J gene: TRBJ1-1; CDR3 length: 15; CDR3 protein: CSARRQGGLNTEAFF
V gene: TRBV14; D gene: TRBD2; J gene: TRBJ2-1; CDR3 length: 19; CDR3 protein: CASSQQKRASGREYNEQFF
V gene: TRBV2; D gene: TRBD2; J gene: TRBJ2-5; CDR3 length: 15; CDR3 protein: CASSDILAAQETQYF
V gene: TRBV5-1; D gene: .; J gene: TRBJ1-2; CDR3 length: 13; CDR3 protein: CASRPGQQDGYTF
V gene: TRBV5-5; D gene: .; J gene: TRBJ1-2; CDR3 length: 14; CDR3 protein: CASSLGPRTDGYTF
V gene: TRBV6-1; D gene: .; J gene: TRBJ1-2; CDR3 length: 14; CDR3 protein: CASSERNQNYGYTF
V gene: TRBV28; D gene: .; J gene: TRBJ1-6; CDR3 length: 14; CDR3 protein: CASRPGLYNSPLHF
V gene: TRBV12-3/TRBV12-4; D gene: .; J gene: TRBJ1-2; CDR3 length: 12; CDR3 protein: CASINRDEGYTF
V gene: TRBV6-4; D gene: .; J gene: TRBJ2-5; CDR3 length: 8; CDR3 protein: CAGRSKYF
V gene: TRBV21-1; D gene: .; J gene: TRBJ2-1; CDR3 length: 14; CDR3 protein: CASRKCTDYNEQFF
V gene: TRBV7-9; D gene: .; J gene: TRBJ2-7; CDR3 length: 12; CDR3 protein: CASSYVEGEQYF
V gene: TRBV20-1; D gene: .; J gene: .; CDR3 length: 14; CDR3 protein: CSARDSRGGYEQYF
V gene: TRBV7-6; D gene: .; J gene: TRBJ1-6; CDR3 length: 12; CDR3 protein: CASRGEGTPLHF
V gene: TRBV12-3/TRBV12-4; D gene: .; J gene: TRBJ2-7; CDR3 length: 13; CDR3 protein: CASSLRSVYEQYF
V gene: TRBV15; D gene: TRBD1; J gene: TRBJ1-1; CDR3 length: 15; CDR3 protein: CATSRDPGGNTEAFF
V gene: TRBV10-1; D gene: TRBD2; J gene: TRBJ2-7; CDR3 length: 14; CDR3 protein: CASSDSGRAYEQYF
V gene: TRBV4-1; D gene: .; J gene: TRBJ1-1; CDR3 length: 14; CDR3 protein: CASSQEGGTTEAFF
V gene: TRBV9; D gene: .; J gene: TRBJ2-5; CDR3 length: 14; CDR3 protein: CASNSGFGGETQYF
V gene: TRBV5-6; D gene: .; J gene: TRBJ1-1; CDR3 length: 14; CDR3 protein: CASSTGQLNTVAFF
V gene: TRBV20-1; D gene: .; J gene: TRBJ1-5; CDR3 length: 14; CDR3 protein: CSASKRYSNQPQHF
V gene: TRBV5-4; D gene: TRBD2; J gene: TRBJ2-5; CDR3 length: 17; CDR3 protein: CASSLVAGGPGLETQYF
V gene: TRBV5-1; D gene: .; J gene: .; CDR3 length: 11; CDR3 protein: CASSIHETQYF
V gene: TRBV2; D gene: .; J gene: TRBJ2-7; CDR3 length: 12; CDR3 protein: CASGRQAYEQYF
V gene: TRBV13; D gene: TRBD2; J gene: TRBJ2-5; CDR3 length: 16; CDR3 protein: CASSFLAGGPFETQYF
V gene: TRBV6-1; D gene: TRBD1; J gene: TRBJ2-5; CDR3 length: 13; CDR3 protein: CASSGQGSYKQYF
V gene: TRBV10-1; D gene: .; J gene: TRBJ2-7; CDR3 length: 15; CDR3 protein: CASSPGAALVYEQYF
V gene: TRBV20-1; D gene: .; J gene: TRBJ2-3; CDR3 length: 15; CDR3 protein: CSARGVAGAADTQYF
V gene: TRBV4-2; D gene: .; J gene: TRBJ2-1; CDR3 length: 13; CDR3 protein: CASSPLRSNEQFF
V gene: TRBV20-1; D gene: TRBD2; J gene: TRBJ2-7; CDR3 length: 14; CDR3 protein: CSARVLAGSYEQYF
V gene: TRBV7-7; D gene: TRBD1; J gene: TRBJ2-5; CDR3 length: 14; CDR3 protein: CASSEGQASETQYF
V gene: TRBV20-1; D gene: .; J gene: TRBJ2-3; CDR3 length: 15; CDR3 protein: CSAFRPTGSTDTQYF